The TCR beta chain described here comes from a study of cytomegalovirus exposure and HLA in healthy donors. Both 60 Vbeta primers and 13 Jbeta primers went into the PCR. Sequencing was performed with immunoSEQ multiplex PCR; in TCRdb, only in-frame clones are kept and a portion is missing. The repertoire holds approximately 160,000 clones, about three quarters seen once, with around 3% in the top ten. The CDR3 is 16 residues long. From germline, CDR1 is SQVTM and CDR2 ANQGSEA. Trimming at V came to 8 bases and at J to 4 bases, leaving 14 bases not matched to a gene. Sequencing was performed on PBMCs. The chain carries TRBV29-1 and TRBJ2-1, with 10 bases identical to TRBD2. This TCR was sampled from a woman in her 50s in good health and CMV-seropositive. In DNA form, the CDR3 reads TGCAGCTTAACGGGGCTAGCGGGAGCGTCATACAATGAGCAGTTCTTC. It codes for CSLTGLAGASYNEQFF.